What follows describes a single TCR beta chain. The data originate from a study of control samples from healthy donors and cancer patients. The trim removed 0 bases at V and 2 bases at J, leaving 13 bases unmatched. CDR3 length equals 19 residues. CDR1 is GTSNPN and CDR2 is SVGIG in the germline V gene (reference sequence). Repertoires were generated with immunoSEQ multiplex PCR, while TCRdb's copy carries only in-frame clones and drops some. The sample includes fewer than 100,000 clones, around 82% of them seen just once. The J gene is TRBJ2-7, the V gene TRBV30; 13 positions match TRBD2. The sequenced sample consisted of blood. The TCR sequence derives from a man in his fifties or sixties in good health. The CDR3 here is CAWSVGVGGLAGRTYEQYF. The CDR3 region has the DNA TGTGCCTGGAGTGTAGGGGTCGGGGGACTAGCGGGGAGGACCTACGAGCAGTACTTC.